The 30 T cell receptor beta chains reported below all come from one sample, sequenced in a study of blood T cell repertoires in COVID-19 (dated by TCRdb to the early 2020s). The receptor library was made with the immunoSEQ multiplex PCR assay. As stored in TCRdb, this immuneACCESS dataset retains in-frame rearrangements with V and J assigned. A fraction of the clones does not appear; measured against another copy, unresolved V genes explain less than half of the discrepancy, and the remainder lacks a known reason. The sample table lists under 300,000 clones, roughly 83% of them with a count of one. Clones ranked in the top ten supply around 4.5% of the sample. The sequenced material came from peripheral blood. The source is a man in his 60s who had recovered from COVID-19.

The chain links TRBV10-2 to TRBJ2-7; 12 bases match TRBD2. The CDR3 consists of 15 residues. The germline gives CDR1 WSHSY, CDR2 SAAADI. After removal of 6 bases from V and 4 bases from J, the junction contained 7 bases not matched to a gene. The CDR3 spells CASSPTSGRGYEQYF. The CDR3 region has the DNA TGCGCCAGCAGCCCGACTAGCGGGAGAGGGTACGAGCAGTACTTC.

The gene calls are TRBV6-5 and TRBJ1-2, with TRBD1 matching over 7 bases. The germline V gene encodes CDR1 MNHEY and CDR2 SVGAGI. Trimming took 7 bases from V and 8 from J; bases not matched to a gene: 16. The CDR3 length is 15 residues. The CDR3 region has the DNA TGTGCCAGCACTACAGGCCCGGGACAGACCACCGGCTACACCTTC. Amino acid sequence: CASTTGPGQTTGYTF.

The J gene is TRBJ1-5, the V gene TRBV2; 9 bases align to TRBD1. The CDR3 has 16 residues. With V trimmed by 4 bases and J by 2 bases, 6 bases remained unmatched. Germline V lookup: CDR1 SNHLY, CDR2 FYNNEI. The CDR3, as DNA: TGTGCCAGCAGTGCCCTCCGGACAGGGGGCAATCAGCCCCAGCATTTT. This translates into CASSALRTGGNQPQHF.

The rearrangement joins TRBV2 to TRBJ2-7, with D perhaps TRBD2 (6 bases). This CDR3 spans 14 amino acids. From germline, CDR1 is SNHLY and CDR2 FYNNEI. The ends were cut back, 5 bases at V and 0 bases at J, with 11 bases in the middle. The CDR3 DNA sequence: TGTGCCAGCAGTTTTGGCGGGATCTCCTACGAGCAGTACTTC. This codes for CASSFGGISYEQYF. The complete variable domain, with remaining parts taken from reference TRBV2 and TRBJ2-7, reads EPEVTQTPSHQVTQMGQEVILRCVPISNHLYFYWYRQILGQKVEFLVSFYNNEISEKSEIFDDQFSVERPDGSNFTLKIRSTKLEDSAMYFCASSFGGISYEQYFGPGTRLTVT.

The chain is built from TRBV12-5 and TRBJ2-7; no clear D gene. The CDR3 has 13 residues. Germline assignment: CDR1 LGHNT and CDR2 FRNRAP. Trimming shortened V by 6 bases and J by 7 bases, and 16 bases separated the two germline ends. As DNA, the CDR3 is TGTGCTAGTGGCCAAGACGAGGTCTCTGAGCAGTACTTC. Translation gives CASGQDEVSEQYF.

This chain connects TRBV20-1 to TRBJ1-1; possibly TRBD1 for D (6 bases). This CDR3 is built from 11 residues. Germline CDR1 reads DFQATT; CDR2 reads SNEGSKA (reference sequence). The CDR3 reads CRQGKGTEAFF. The CDR3 nucleotides read TGCAGGCAGGGGAAGGGAACTGAAGCTTTCTTT.

The chain joins TRBV11-2 to TRBJ1-4; possible D gene TRBD1, 5 bases. The CDR3 covers 15 residues. Trimming stripped 0 bases from V and 8 bases from J, with 13 bases between. Germline CDR1 is SGHAT and CDR2 is FQNNGV. CDR3 sequence (DNA): TGTGCCAGCAGCTTAGATCGGACAATCGGGGAAAAACTGTTTTTT. It encodes CASSLDRTIGEKLFF.

This chain joins TRBV4-1 and TRBJ2-1, with D perhaps TRBD1 (5 bases). Trimming took 0 bases from V and 8 from J, leaving 20 bases between them. The CDR3 consists of 17 residues. Germline V gene sequence: CDR1 MGHRA, CDR2 YSYEKL. This chain's CDR3 is CASSQDGAFSPGDEQFF. CDR3 bases: TGCGCCAGCAGCCAAGATGGGGCCTTCTCCCCGGGCGATGAGCAGTTCTTC.

The rearrangement links TRBV11-2 to TRBJ2-1, with TRBD1 matching over 9 bases. The germline V gene encodes CDR1 SGHAT and CDR2 FQNNGV. After removal of 5 bases from V and 9 bases from J, the junction contained 11 bases not matched to a gene. The CDR3 covers 15 residues. DNA for the CDR3: TGTGCCAGCAGCCAAGGACAGGGGTGGACGAGTGAGCAGTTCTTC. Translated: CASSQGQGWTSEQFF. Variable domain in full (rest from reference TRBV11-2 and TRBJ2-1): EAGVAQSPRYKIIEKRQSVAFWCNPISGHATLYWYQQILGQGPKLLIQFQNNGVVDDSQLPKDRFSAERLKGVDSTLKIQPAKLEDSAVYLCASSQGQGWTSEQFFGPGTRLTVL.

The chain recombines TRBV7-9 with TRBJ1-4; D call uncertain. CDR1 is SEHNR, CDR2 FQNEAQ, per germline (reference sequence). CDR3 length: 15 amino acids. Trimming cost V 3 bases and J 5 bases, with 13 bases left between them. The CDR3 DNA reads TGTGCCAGCAGCTTTATCATGGGCTCAAATGAAAAACTGTTTTTT. It specifies CASSFIMGSNEKLFF.

This chain joins TRBV27 and TRBJ2-3; 14 bases fit TRBD2. Unmatched junction bases numbered 3, after V lost 0 bases and J lost 1 base. Germline V gives CDR1 MNHEY, CDR2 SMNVEV (reference sequence). This CDR3 has 18 amino acids. CDR3 in amino acids: CASSLSRTSGGRTDTQYF. The CDR3 DNA is TGTGCCAGCAGTTTATCCCGGACTAGCGGGGGGCGCACAGATACGCAGTATTTT.

In DNA, the CDR3 is TGCGCCAGCAGCTCGAGTCTAGCGGGAGTCAATGAGCAGTTCTTC. It specifies CASSSSLAGVNEQFF. V is TRBV5-1 and J is TRBJ2-1; 10 bases are a match to TRBD2. The CDR3 totals 15 residues. The ends lost 3 bases at V and 6 bases at J; junction bases unmatched: 6. Germline CDR1 SGHRS, CDR2 YFSETQ.

V usage is TRBV6-5 and J usage is TRBJ2-7; 10 nucleotides line up with TRBD2. CDR1 and CDR2 from the germline V gene are MNHEY and SVGAGI. V trimming: 5 bases; J trimming: 3 bases; junction bases outside the gene matches: 1. This CDR3 has 13 amino acids. As DNA, the CDR3 is TGTGCCAGCAGTCGGACTAGCGGCTACGAGCAGTACTTC. Protein product: CASSRTSGYEQYF.

CDR3 DNA sequence: TGTGCCACCAGCAGAGATAGGGCTAGCGGGGGGAGGTGGGAGACCCAGTACTTC. Translated, it gives CATSRDRASGGRWETQYF. The chain carries TRBV15 and TRBJ2-5; 11 bases align to TRBD2. The CDR3 covers 18 residues. With V trimmed by 0 bases and J by 5 bases, 11 bases remained unmatched. Germline CDR1 reads LNHNV; CDR2 reads YYDKDF (reference sequence).

The chain combines TRBV7-2 with TRBJ2-6; D not resolved. The CDR3 extends over 16 amino acids. CDR1 is SGHTA, CDR2 FQGNSA, per germline. The V gene lost 1 base and the J gene lost 1 base, with 8 bases spanning the gap. CDR3 bases: TGTGCCAGCAGCTTAGGTTCGGGTTCTGGGGCCAACGTCCTGACTTTC. Translation gives CASSLGSGSGANVLTF.

The rearrangement uses TRBV10-2 and TRBJ2-3; tentatively, D is TRBD2 (5 bases). V was shortened by 2 bases and J by 6 bases, with 6 bases between the two germline ends. This CDR3 is 12 amino acids long. The germline V gene has CDR1 WSHSY and CDR2 SAAADI. The CDR3 nucleotides read TGCGCCAGCAGTGAGGAGCGGGATACGCAGTATTTT. It specifies CASSEERDTQYF.

This clone occurred a few times. The chain links TRBV19 to TRBJ1-2, with TRBD1 matching over 7 bases. Germline lookup yields CDR1 LNHDA and CDR2 SQIVND (reference sequence). V was clipped by 3 bases and J by 4 bases; unmatched bases: 11. The CDR3 length is 16 residues. DNA of the CDR3: TGTGCCAGTAGTATTCGGACAGGCCAGACGGTCTATGGCTACACCTTC. Protein product: CASSIRTGQTVYGYTF.

CDR3 residues: CASRLGTGGAMNTEAFF. In DNA form, the CDR3 reads TGTGCCAGCAGGCTTGGGACAGGGGGGGCCATGAACACTGAAGCTTTCTTT. This chain links TRBV7-8 with TRBJ1-1; 11 positions match TRBD1. CDR1 and CDR2 (germline): SGHVS, FQNEAQ. The CDR3 sequence is 17 residues long. V was pared by 6 bases and J by 0 bases, with 9 bases of the junction left unmatched.

The sample holds one count of this clone. This chain uses TRBV7-3 with TRBJ1-1; possible D gene TRBD1, 6 bases. The CDR3 runs to 13 residues. The V end was cut by 5 bases, the J end by 0 bases, with 7 bases between. Germline V gene data show CDR1 as SGHTA and CDR2 as FQGTGA. The DNA of the CDR3 is TGTGCCAGCAGCGCAGGGGTGAACACTGAAGCTTTCTTT. It is translated as CASSAGVNTEAFF.

The chain couples TRBV15 to TRBJ2-2, with unresolved D. The CDR3 has 14 residues. Trimming cost V 1 base and J 3 bases, with 6 bases left between them. The germline CDR1 and CDR2 sequences are LNHNV and YYDKDF (reference sequence). CDR3 residues: CATSRGRDTGELFF. The CDR3 DNA follows: TGTGCCACCAGCAGAGGCCGGGACACCGGGGAGCTGTTTTTT. The full variable domain, rest sourced from reference TRBV15 and TRBJ2-2, is DAMVIQNPRYQVTQFGKPVTLSCSQTLNHNVMYWYQQKSSQAPKLLFHYYDKDFNNEADTPDNFQSRRPNTSFCFLDIRSPGLGDTAMYLCATSRGRDTGELFFGEGSRLTVL.

The V and J genes are TRBV7-2 and TRBJ1-5; D not resolved. This CDR3 spans 13 amino acids. Trimming took 1 base from V and 4 from J, leaving 5 bases between them. CDR1 SGHTA and CDR2 FQGNSA come from the germline V gene. The CDR3 reads CASSLERNQPQHF. CDR3 DNA: TGTGCCAGCAGCTTAGAACGGAATCAGCCCCAGCATTTT.

The gene calls are TRBV14 and TRBJ1-1; D is possibly TRBD1 (6 bases). Germline lookup yields CDR1 SGHDN and CDR2 FVKESK. The CDR3 sequence is 15 residues long. The V end lost 1 base, the J end lost 4 bases, and 13 bases lay between the germline ends. The DNA of the CDR3 is TGTGCCAGCAGCCAAGTAAAGGGGGTCACCACTGAAGCTTTCTTT. Translating gives CASSQVKGVTTEAFF.

CDR3 coding DNA: TGTGCCAGCAGCGTAGGACCGCGATTAGGGGATGAGCAGTTCTTC. Protein sequence: CASSVGPRLGDEQFF. This chain joins TRBV9 and TRBJ2-1; D is possibly TRBD1 (5 bases). This CDR3 comprises 15 residues. Trimming left V 0 bases short and J 8 bases short, with 15 bases between. Germline V lookup: CDR1 SGDLS, CDR2 YYNGEE.

CDR3 region: CASSAEGFRSGNTIYF. The CDR3 DNA sequence: TGCGCCAGCAGCGCCGAGGGTTTTCGTTCTGGAAACACCATATATTTT. V gene TRBV5-1 combines with J gene TRBJ1-3, with D unresolved. V was trimmed by 4 bases and J by 1 base, leaving 15 bases between them. CDR1 and CDR2 (germline): SGHRS, YFSETQ. The CDR3 consists of 16 residues.

The chain has TRBV9 and TRBJ2-3; D is possibly TRBD2 (5 bases). This CDR3 comprises 17 residues. CDR1 and CDR2 from the germline V gene are SGDLS and YYNGEE. With 4 bases removed from V and 2 bases from J, the gap between germline ends came to 20 bases. CDR3 amino acids: CASSSLAGGVNTDTQYF. The CDR3 nucleotides read TGTGCCAGCAGCTCCCTCGCGGGCGGAGTTAACACAGATACGCAGTATTTT.

This clone has only a few counts. The chain is built from TRBV25-1 and TRBJ2-1, with 8 positions matching TRBD1. After removal of 7 bases from V and 5 bases from J, the junction contained 7 bases not matched to a gene. CDR3 size: 14 residues. Per germline, CDR1 MGHDK and CDR2 SYGVNS. DNA for the CDR3: TGTGCCAGCACCGGGACAGGAAGGAACAATGAGCAGTTCTTC. Translation gives CASTGTGRNNEQFF.

This rearrangement joins TRBV7-9 to TRBJ2-2, with D perhaps TRBD2 (7 bases). The V gene's germline CDR1 is SEHNR and CDR2 FQNEAQ (reference sequence). V lost 5 bases to trimming and J lost 4 bases, with 20 bases between them. The CDR3 has 17 amino acids. The chain's CDR3 is CASSRESGGRVTGELFF. The DNA for the CDR3 is TGTGCCAGCAGCCGCGAGTCCGGGGGGCGCGTCACCGGGGAGCTGTTTTTT. Filled out from reference TRBV7-9 and TRBJ2-2, the complete variable domain reads DTGVSQNPRHKITKRGQNVTFRCDPISEHNRLYWYRQTLGQGPEFLTYFQNEAQLEKSRLLSDRFSAERPKGSFSTLEIQRTEQGDSAMYLCASSRESGGRVTGELFFGEGSRLTVL.

The gene calls are TRBV19 and TRBJ1-1, with 8 bases fitting TRBD1. This CDR3 has 16 amino acids. From germline, CDR1 is LNHDA and CDR2 SQIVND (reference sequence). With 2 bases clipped from V and 1 base from J, the junction kept 6 bases outside the gene matches. CDR3 nucleotides: TGTGCCAGTAGTATACACCGGACAGGGCGGAACACTGAAGCTTTCTTT. It yields the protein CASSIHRTGRNTEAFF.

V is TRBV7-3 and J is TRBJ2-3; D may be TRBD2 (6 bases). This CDR3 has 14 amino acids. CDR1 is SGHTA, CDR2 FQGTGA, per germline. Trimming took 5 bases from V and 2 from J, leaving 11 bases between them. The CDR3 is CASSRDSATDTQYF. The CDR3 DNA reads TGTGCCAGCAGCCGGGACTCCGCCACAGATACGCAGTATTTT. Together with reference TRBV7-3 and TRBJ2-3, the CDR3 gives the full variable domain: GAGVSQTPSNKVTEKGKYVELRCDPISGHTALYWYRQSLGQGPEFLIYFQGTGAADDSGLPNDRFFAVRPEGSVSTLKIQRTERGDSAVYLCASSRDSATDTQYFGPGTRLTVL.

V and J are TRBV5-1 and TRBJ1-1; possible D gene TRBD1, 5 bases. The CDR3 is made up of 14 amino acids. V was trimmed by 0 bases and J by 5 bases, leaving 11 bases between them. Looked up from germline, CDR1 is SGHRS and CDR2 is YFSETQ. Here the CDR3 reads CASSLDQGWTEAFF. The CDR3 region has the DNA TGCGCCAGCAGCTTGGATCAGGGCTGGACTGAAGCTTTCTTT.